The text below deals with one T cell receptor (beta chain). What it recognizes is unknown. The CDR3 is made up of 13 amino acids. Germline CDR1 reads LGHDT; CDR2 reads YNNKEL (reference sequence). V gave up 4 bases and J gave up 8 bases, with 14 bases separating them. TCRdb's table, derived via immunoSEQ multiplex PCR, lists solely in-frame clones and lacks some. The sample lists tens of thousands of clones; roughly 70% were seen once. This sample is part of a study of vaccination effects on CD4 cells after COVID-19. Under the ViraFEST assay, PBMC were stimulated with viral peptide pools so that antigen-specific CD4+ T cells expanded. Sequencing was performed afterwards. Investigators separated out CD4+ T cells once about 10 days of culture had passed. The healthy vaccine recipients, who had no prior SARS-CoV-2 infection, showed negative nucleocapsid antibodies.

The origin of this receptor is a human donor who received a COVID-19 vaccine. Sequencing was performed on CD4+ T cells from PBMCs cultured with SARS-CoV-2 spike peptides, taken before COVID-19 vaccination. The genes are TRBV3-1 (or the pseudogene TRBV3-2) and TRBJ1-2; no clear D gene. CDR3 amino acids: CASSPDGLYGYTF. The DNA for the CDR3 is TGTGCCAGCAGCCCCGACGGCCTCTACGGCTACACCTTC.